This TCR beta chain was identified during a study of blood T cell repertoires in COVID-19. Study-wide background: The origin of the acute and convalescent COVID-19 samples was the United States, Italy and Spain.

Sequenced by immunoSEQ multiplex PCR; TCRdb stores in-frame clones only, minus some. The table has 140,000 to 150,000 clones, 87% seen once. There are 15 residues in the CDR3. The germline gives CDR1 MNHEY, CDR2 SVGAGI. The junction had 5 bases not matched to a gene; V was cut back by 1 base and J by 3 bases. Material: PBMCs or T cells enriched from blood (not recorded which). The gene calls are TRBV6-5 and TRBJ2-7; 8 bases are a match to TRBD2. The sequence was collected from a man in his 60s who had recovered from COVID-19. For the CDR3, the DNA is TGTGCCAGCAGTTACTTGGGACTAGAGGGCTACGAGCAGTACTTC. Translated, it gives CASSYLGLEGYEQYF.